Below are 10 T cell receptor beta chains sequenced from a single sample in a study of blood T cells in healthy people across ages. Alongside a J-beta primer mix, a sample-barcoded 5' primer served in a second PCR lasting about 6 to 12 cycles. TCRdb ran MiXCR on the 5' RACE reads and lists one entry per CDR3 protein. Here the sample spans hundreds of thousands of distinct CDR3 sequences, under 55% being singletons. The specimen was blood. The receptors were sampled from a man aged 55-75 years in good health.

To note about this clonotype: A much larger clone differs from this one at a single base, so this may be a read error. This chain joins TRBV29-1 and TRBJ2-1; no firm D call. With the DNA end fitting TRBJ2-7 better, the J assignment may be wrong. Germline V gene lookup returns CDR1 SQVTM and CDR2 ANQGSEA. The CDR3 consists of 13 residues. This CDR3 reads CSVGQIAYNEQYF. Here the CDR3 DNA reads TGCAGCGTTGGGCAGATAGCTTACAATGAGCAGTACTTC.

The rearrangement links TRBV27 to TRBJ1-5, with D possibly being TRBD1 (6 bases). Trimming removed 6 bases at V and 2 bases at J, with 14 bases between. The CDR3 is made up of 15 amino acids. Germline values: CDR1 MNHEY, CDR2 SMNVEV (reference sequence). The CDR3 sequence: CASRIQGVGNQPQHF. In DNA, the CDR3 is TGTGCCAGCAGGATACAGGGTGTCGGCAATCAGCCCCAGCATTTT.

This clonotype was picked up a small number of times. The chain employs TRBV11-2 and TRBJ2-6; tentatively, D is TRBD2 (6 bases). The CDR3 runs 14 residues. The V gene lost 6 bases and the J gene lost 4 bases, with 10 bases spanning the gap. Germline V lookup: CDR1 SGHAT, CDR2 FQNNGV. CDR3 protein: CASRGGQGANVLTF. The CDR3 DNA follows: TGTGCCAGCAGGGGAGGCCAGGGGGCCAACGTCCTGACTTTC.

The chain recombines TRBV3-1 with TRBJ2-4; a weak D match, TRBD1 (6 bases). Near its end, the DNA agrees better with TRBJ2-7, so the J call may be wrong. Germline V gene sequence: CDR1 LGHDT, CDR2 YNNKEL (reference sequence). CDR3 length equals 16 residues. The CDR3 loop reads CASSPRTWDISYEQYF. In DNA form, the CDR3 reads TGTGCCAGCAGCCCCCGCACGTGGGACATCTCCTACGAGCAGTACTTC.

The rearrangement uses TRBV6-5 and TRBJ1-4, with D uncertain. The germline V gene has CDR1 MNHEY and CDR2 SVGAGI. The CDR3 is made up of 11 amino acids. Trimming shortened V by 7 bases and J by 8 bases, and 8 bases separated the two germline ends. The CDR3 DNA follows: TGTGCCAGCACCCATGGGGAAAAACTGTTTTTT. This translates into CASTHGEKLFF.

The DNA for the CDR3 is TGTGCCAGCAGCCGCTTAGCAGGGGCTGAAGCTTTCTTT. Protein product: CASSRLAGAEAFF. The chain recombines TRBV14 with TRBJ1-1, with D possibly being TRBD1 (6 bases). The germline V gene has CDR1 SGHDN and CDR2 FVKESK. V was cut by 4 bases and J by 6 bases, with 12 bases left in between. This CDR3 contains 13 residues.

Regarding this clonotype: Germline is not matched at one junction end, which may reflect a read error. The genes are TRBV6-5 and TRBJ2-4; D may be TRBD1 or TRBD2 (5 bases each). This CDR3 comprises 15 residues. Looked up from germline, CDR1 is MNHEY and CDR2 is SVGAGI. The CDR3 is CASGYGRAGKNSQYF. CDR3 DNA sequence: TGTGCCAGCGGTTACGGCAGGGCCGGGAAAAACAGTCAGTACTTC.

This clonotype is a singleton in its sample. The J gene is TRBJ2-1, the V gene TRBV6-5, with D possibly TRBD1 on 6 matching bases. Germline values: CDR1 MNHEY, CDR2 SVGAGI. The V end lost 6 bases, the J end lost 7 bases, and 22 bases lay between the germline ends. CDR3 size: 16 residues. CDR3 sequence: CASSSLGTPLKNEQFF. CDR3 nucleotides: TGTGCCAGCAGCTCCCTAGGGACACCACTGAAGAATGAGCAGTTCTTC.

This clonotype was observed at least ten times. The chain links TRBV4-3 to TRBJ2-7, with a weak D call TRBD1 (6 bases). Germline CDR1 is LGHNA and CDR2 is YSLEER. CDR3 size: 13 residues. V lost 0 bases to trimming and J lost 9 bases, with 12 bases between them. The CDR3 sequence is CASSQEKDRPQYF. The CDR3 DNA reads TGCGCCAGCAGCCAAGAAAAAGACAGGCCGCAGTACTTC.

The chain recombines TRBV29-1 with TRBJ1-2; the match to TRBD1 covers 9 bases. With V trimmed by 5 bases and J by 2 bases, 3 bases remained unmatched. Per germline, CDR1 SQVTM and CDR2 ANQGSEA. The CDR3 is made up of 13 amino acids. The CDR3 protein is CSVWTGENYGYTF. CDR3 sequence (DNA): TGCAGCGTTTGGACAGGGGAAAACTATGGCTACACCTTC.